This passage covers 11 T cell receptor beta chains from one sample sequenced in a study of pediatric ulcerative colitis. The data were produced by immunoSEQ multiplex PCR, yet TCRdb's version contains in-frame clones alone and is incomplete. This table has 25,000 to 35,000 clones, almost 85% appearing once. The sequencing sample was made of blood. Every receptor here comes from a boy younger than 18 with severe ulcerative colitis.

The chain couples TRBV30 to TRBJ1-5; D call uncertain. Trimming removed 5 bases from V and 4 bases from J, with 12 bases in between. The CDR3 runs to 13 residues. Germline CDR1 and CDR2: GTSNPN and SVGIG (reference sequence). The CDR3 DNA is TGTGCCTGGGGCGCCTCGGGGAATCAGCCCCAGCATTTT. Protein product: CAWGASGNQPQHF. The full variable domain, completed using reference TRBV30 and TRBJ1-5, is SQTIHQWPATLVQPVGSPLSLECTVEGTSNPNLYWYRQAAGRGLQLLFYSVGIGQISSEVPQNLSASRPQDRQFILSSKKLLLSDSGFYLCAWGASGNQPQHFGDGTRLSIL.

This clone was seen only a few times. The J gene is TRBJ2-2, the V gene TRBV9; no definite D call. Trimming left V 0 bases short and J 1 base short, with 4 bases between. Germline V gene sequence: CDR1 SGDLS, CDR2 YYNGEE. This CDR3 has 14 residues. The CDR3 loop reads CASSVAGNTGELFF. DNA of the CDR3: TGTGCCAGCAGCGTAGCGGGGAACACCGGGGAGCTGTTTTTT.

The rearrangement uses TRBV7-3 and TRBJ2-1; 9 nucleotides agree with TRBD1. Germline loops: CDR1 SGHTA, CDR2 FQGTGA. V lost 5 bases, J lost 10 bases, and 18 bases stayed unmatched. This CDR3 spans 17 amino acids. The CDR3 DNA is TGTGCCAGCAGCCTCTCAACGGTCGGACAGGGGCCGCAGGAGCAGTTCTTC. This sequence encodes CASSLSTVGQGPQEQFF.

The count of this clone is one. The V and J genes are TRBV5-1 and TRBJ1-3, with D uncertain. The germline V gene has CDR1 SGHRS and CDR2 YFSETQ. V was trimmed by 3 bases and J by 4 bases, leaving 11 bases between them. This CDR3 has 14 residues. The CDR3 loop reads CASSSRGGGNTIYF. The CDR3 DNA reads TGCGCCAGCAGCTCCCGTGGAGGCGGAAACACCATATATTTT.

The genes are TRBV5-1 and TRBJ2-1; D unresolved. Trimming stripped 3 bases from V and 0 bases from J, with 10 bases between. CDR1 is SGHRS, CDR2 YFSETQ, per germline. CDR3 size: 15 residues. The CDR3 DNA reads TGCGCCAGCAGCTCCCGACTTGACTCCTACAATGAGCAGTTCTTC. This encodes CASSSRLDSYNEQFF.

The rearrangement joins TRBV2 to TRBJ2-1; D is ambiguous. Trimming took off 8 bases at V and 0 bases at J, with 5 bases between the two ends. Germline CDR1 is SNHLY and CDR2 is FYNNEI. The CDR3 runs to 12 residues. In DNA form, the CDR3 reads TGTGCCAGCGGGGACTCCTACAATGAGCAGTTCTTC. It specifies CASGDSYNEQFF.

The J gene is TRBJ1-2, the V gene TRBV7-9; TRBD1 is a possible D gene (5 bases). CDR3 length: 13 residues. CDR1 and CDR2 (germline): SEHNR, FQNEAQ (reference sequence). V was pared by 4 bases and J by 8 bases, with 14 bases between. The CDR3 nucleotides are TGTGCCAGCAGCTCGCTGGGGGGGATAGGCTACACCTTC. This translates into CASSSLGGIGYTF.

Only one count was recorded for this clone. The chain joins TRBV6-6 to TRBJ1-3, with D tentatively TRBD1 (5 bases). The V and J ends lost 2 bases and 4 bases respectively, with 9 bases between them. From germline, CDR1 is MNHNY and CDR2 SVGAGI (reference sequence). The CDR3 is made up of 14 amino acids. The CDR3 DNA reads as TGTGCCAGCAGTTACGACAGTCACGGAAACACCATATATTTT. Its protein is CASSYDSHGNTIYF.

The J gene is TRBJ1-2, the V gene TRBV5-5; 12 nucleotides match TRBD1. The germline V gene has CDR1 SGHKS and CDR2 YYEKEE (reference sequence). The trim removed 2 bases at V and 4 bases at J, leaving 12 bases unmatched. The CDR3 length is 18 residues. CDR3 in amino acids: CASSFGTGGGKIPYGYTF. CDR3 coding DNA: TGTGCCAGCAGCTTCGGGACAGGGGGCGGCAAGATTCCCTATGGCTACACCTTC. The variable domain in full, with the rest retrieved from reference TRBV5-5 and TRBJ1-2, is DAGVTQSPTHLIKTRGQQVTLRCSPISGHKSVSWYQQVLGQGPQFIFQYYEKEERGRGNFPDRFSARQFPNYSSELNVNALLLGDSALYLCASSFGTGGGKIPYGYTFGSGTRLTVV.

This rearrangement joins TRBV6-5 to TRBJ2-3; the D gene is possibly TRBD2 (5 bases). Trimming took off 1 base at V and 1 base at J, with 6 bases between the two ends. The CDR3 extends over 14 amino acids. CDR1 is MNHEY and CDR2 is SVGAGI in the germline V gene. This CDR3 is CASSYLGGTDTQYF. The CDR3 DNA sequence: TGTGCCAGCAGTTACTTGGGAGGCACAGATACGCAGTATTTT.

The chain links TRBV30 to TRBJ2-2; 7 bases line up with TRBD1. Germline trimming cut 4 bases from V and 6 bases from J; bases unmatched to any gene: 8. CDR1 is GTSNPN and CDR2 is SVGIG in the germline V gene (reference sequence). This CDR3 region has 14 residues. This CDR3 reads CAWNAGGVAGELFF. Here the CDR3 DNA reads TGTGCCTGGAACGCAGGGGGTGTCGCCGGGGAGCTGTTTTTT.